This T cell receptor (beta chain) derives from a study of T-cell reconstitution after alpha-beta-depleted transplantation in children. There are a few counts of this clonotype. For TCRbeta, the library was prepared with unique molecular identifiers. TCRdb analysed the PCR reads with MiXCR anew, one entry per CDR3 protein. The data contain more than 400,000 distinct CDR3 sequences, over 10% of them singletons. This CDR3 is 16 amino acids long. The germline V gene has CDR1 MNHEY and CDR2 SVGEGT. Trimming cost V 5 bases and J 5 bases; bases outside gene matches: 11. This specimen was PBMCs, mostly from graft donor cells, taken 180 days after TCRalphabeta/CD19-depleted stem cell transplant. The TCR comes from a female patient aged 2-15 years who had a stem cell transplant for aplastic anemia, so the T cells may come from the graft donor. The chain joins TRBV6-2 or TRBV6-3 to TRBJ2-1; TRBD1 matches at 8 bases. DNA for the CDR3: TGTGCCAGCAGTCCCCAACAGGGGGTAGTGAACAATGAGCAGTTCTTC. It is translated as CASSPQQGVVNNEQFF.